This T cell receptor (beta chain) was sequenced for a study of T cell repertoires in cytomegalovirus infection. Study background: In public TCR beta signatures, there were indications of both CMV infection and matching HLA type.

Germline V CDR1 and CDR2: SNHLY, FYNNEI. Trimming removed 3 bases from V and 5 bases from J, with 14 bases in between. There are 15 residues in the CDR3. This clonotype was seen a few times. Its antigen is as yet unknown. Study-wide points: People with CMV and the relevant HLA were identified by cumulative public TCR beta family frequency.

TCRdb called the reads again in MiXCR, with one record for every CDR3 protein. Of around 740,000 distinct CDR3 sequences listed, roughly 36% are singletons. The chain recombines TRBV2 with TRBJ2-1; a possible D gene is TRBD1 (5 bases). The receptor was derived from a human donor in good health (CMV status not recorded). Some clones in this sample may be carry-over from other donors' samples. Source material: PBMCs. The CDR3 DNA follows: TGTGCCAGCAGTGAGTGGCAGGGATTGAACAATGAGCAGTTCTTC. This sequence encodes CASSEWQGLNNEQFF.